A single sample gave rise to the 3 T cell receptor beta chains below, sequenced in a study of blood T cell repertoires in COVID-19. The assay was immunoSEQ multiplex PCR, and TCRdb's table has in-frame clones only and misses some. The sample records some 400,000 clones, 87% being singletons. Sequenced input: peripheral blood. These receptors were collected from a woman in her sixties with COVID-19, enrolled during active disease.

The chain combines TRBV19 with TRBJ1-2, with a tentative D call TRBD1 (5 bases). The length of the CDR3 is 17 residues. Germline V gene data show CDR1 as LNHDA and CDR2 as SQIVND (reference sequence). V lost 5 bases, J lost 4 bases, and 23 bases lay in between. CDR3 coding DNA: TGTGCCAGTAGTTCCGCCGGGTTATTGGGAAGGGGCTATGGCTACACCTTC. This codes for CASSSAGLLGRGYGYTF. The full variable domain, rest sourced from reference TRBV19 and TRBJ1-2, is DGGITQSPKYLFRKEGQNVTLSCEQNLNHDAMYWYRQDPGQGLRLIYYSQIVNDFQKGDIAEGYSVSREKKESFPLTVTSAQKNPTAFYLCASSSAGLLGRGYGYTFGSGTRLTVV.

This chain joins TRBV3-1 (or the pseudogene TRBV3-2) and TRBJ1-3, with D maybe TRBD1 (5 bases). Germline CDR1 LGHDT, CDR2 YNNKEL (reference sequence). With 2 bases removed from V and 9 bases from J, the gap between germline ends came to 11 bases. CDR3 size: 13 residues. The CDR3 is CASSQQGAGTIYF. In DNA form, the CDR3 reads TGTGCCAGCAGCCAACAGGGCGCCGGCACCATATATTTT.

The V gene is TRBV18, the J gene TRBJ1-1; the D is unclear. This CDR3 has 12 amino acids. Germline V gene sequence: CDR1 KGHSH, CDR2 LQKENI. Trimming stripped 6 bases from V and 4 bases from J, with 9 bases between. CDR3: CASSTAGTEAFF. The CDR3 region has the DNA TGTGCCAGCTCTACAGCGGGCACTGAAGCTTTCTTT.